What follows are 20 T cell receptor beta chains derived from one specimen sequenced in a study of Graves' ophthalmopathy and Graves' hyperthyroidism. RNA transcripts were the source from which TCR beta CDR3 regions were amplified. Investigators did first-round RT-PCR with HTBI primers, then second-round multiplex PCR. TCRdb re-called the multiplex PCR reads with MiXCR, one entry per CDR3 protein. The sample includes some 520,000 distinct CDR3 sequences, approximately 15% seen only once; the top ten take 8% to 10%. Material for sequencing was blood. These receptors were taken from a woman aged 25 to 39 with Graves' ophthalmopathy.

The CDR3 region is CSVSDGNTEAFF. The CDR3 coding sequence is TGCAGCGTCTCAGACGGTAACACTGAAGCTTTCTTT. This chain connects TRBV29-1 to TRBJ1-1; no clear D. CDR1 is SQVTM and CDR2 is ANQGSEA in the germline V gene. The germline V and J ends were trimmed by 6 bases and 2 bases, with 10 bases remaining between them. The CDR3 totals 12 residues. Together with reference TRBV29-1 and TRBJ1-1, the CDR3 gives the full variable domain: SAVISQKPSRDICQRGTSLTIQCQVDSQVTMMFWYRQQPGQSLTLIATANQGSEATYESGFVIDKFPISRPNLTFSTLTVSNMSPEDSSIYLCSVSDGNTEAFFGQGTRLTVV.

J is TRBJ1-1 and V is TRBV6-1; perhaps TRBD1 as D (5 bases). With 6 bases removed from V and 1 base from J, the gap between germline ends came to 12 bases. CDR3 length: 14 residues. Germline values: CDR1 MNHNS, CDR2 SASEGT. The CDR3 nucleotides read TGTGCCAGCAGCGGGACGAGGGGGAACACTGAAGCTTTCTTT. It yields the protein CASSGTRGNTEAFF.

The chain joins TRBV12-3 or TRBV12-4 to TRBJ1-6, with TRBD1 identical over 7 bases. This CDR3 spans 14 amino acids. V lost 6 bases to trimming and J lost 8 bases; unmatched junction nucleotides: 7. In DNA form, the CDR3 reads TGTGCCAGCAGCCAAAGACAGGGATATTCACCCCTCCACTTT. Amino acids: CASSQRQGYSPLHF.

The table lists this clonotype with many counts. The chain uses TRBV5-4 and TRBJ1-5; D not certain. The V end lost 4 bases, the J end lost 4 bases, and 12 bases lay between the germline ends. The CDR3 sequence is 14 residues long. Per germline, CDR1 SGHNT and CDR2 YYREEE (reference sequence). The CDR3 region has the DNA TGTGCCAGCAGCCCGGGCCTGGAGAATCAGCCCCAGCATTTT. This translates into CASSPGLENQPQHF.

A word on this clonotype: An end of the junction does not agree with germline; a read error may underlie this. The rearrangement links TRBV27 to TRBJ2-5; D may be TRBD2 (6 bases). The germline gives CDR1 MNHEY, CDR2 SMNVEV (reference sequence). CDR3 length equals 16 residues. In DNA, the CDR3 is TGTGCCAGCAGTTTTGGTCGAGGGGACTTTCAAGAGAGCCAGTACTTC. It specifies CASSFGRGDFQESQYF.

The rearrangement links TRBV7-2 to TRBJ1-1; D is unclear. The CDR3 contains 14 residues. Germline CDR1 is SGHTA and CDR2 is FQGNSA. Trimming took off 1 base at V and 6 bases at J, with 12 bases between the two ends. The CDR3 protein is CASSLVGKAAEAFF. The DNA for the CDR3 is TGTGCCAGCAGCTTAGTGGGGAAGGCCGCTGAAGCTTTCTTT.

This clonotype was found many times. The V call is TRBV11-3, the J call TRBJ2-5; TRBD2 aligns across 10 bases. Germline V gives CDR1 SGHNT, CDR2 YENEEA. This CDR3 is 17 amino acids long. V shed 5 bases, J shed 3 bases, and the junction held 12 bases outside the gene matches. The CDR3 region is CASSQGAWTSGEETQYF. CDR3 DNA sequence: TGTGCCAGCAGCCAAGGCGCCTGGACTAGCGGAGAAGAGACCCAGTACTTC. The full variable domain, in which reference TRBV11-3 and TRBJ2-5 provide the parts outside the CDR3, is EAGVVQSPRYKIIEKKQPVAFWCNPISGHNTLYWYLQNLGQGPELLIRYENEEAVDDSQLPKDRFSAERLKGVDSTLKIQPAELGDSAVYLCASSQGAWTSGEETQYFGPGTRLLVL.

There are many counts of this clonotype. V usage is TRBV6-1 and J usage is TRBJ2-7; D may match TRBD1 or TRBD2 (6 bases each). This CDR3 is 15 amino acids long. V was shortened by 2 bases and J by 3 bases, with 14 bases between the two germline ends. The germline gives CDR1 MNHNS, CDR2 SASEGT. The CDR3 reads CASSEYGGVVYEQYF. CDR3 DNA sequence: TGTGCCAGCAGTGAATACGGGGGCGTAGTCTACGAGCAGTACTTC.

This clonotype was seen at least ten times. V is TRBV4-1 and J is TRBJ1-1; D remains unclear. Germline CDR1 is MGHRA and CDR2 is YSYEKL. The CDR3 spans 13 residues. The V gene lost 0 bases and the J gene lost 3 bases, with 5 bases spanning the gap. CDR3 in DNA: TGCGCCAGCAGCCAAGAGCGGGACACTGAAGCTTTCTTT. As protein: CASSQERDTEAFF.

This clonotype has ten or more counts. The rearrangement links TRBV6-1 to TRBJ1-1; D gene uncertain. V lost 5 bases, J lost 1 base, and 14 bases lay in between. The CDR3 spans 15 residues. Germline V gene sequence: CDR1 MNHNS, CDR2 SASEGT. CDR3: CASSRTVTENTEAFF. CDR3 bases: TGTGCCAGCAGTCGGACCGTTACCGAGAACACTGAAGCTTTCTTT.

This clonotype showed up many times. V gene TRBV3-1 combines with J gene TRBJ1-1; a possible D gene is TRBD1 (5 bases). The CDR3 loop spans 18 amino acids. Deletions cut 0 bases from V and 3 bases from J, with 20 bases between. In germline, CDR1 is LGHDT, CDR2 YNNKEL (reference sequence). The chain's CDR3 is CASSQDQGLYLADTEAFF. In DNA, the CDR3 is TGTGCCAGCAGCCAAGATCAGGGTTTGTATCTGGCGGACACTGAAGCTTTCTTT.

This clonotype was observed many times. The rearrangement links TRBV20-1 to TRBJ1-3; no clear D gene. This CDR3 is built from 14 residues. Trimming removed 2 bases at V and 4 bases at J, with 12 bases between. Germline V CDR1 and CDR2: DFQATT, SNEGSKA (reference sequence). The CDR3 is CSARSSTQGNTIYF. In DNA form, the CDR3 reads TGCAGTGCTAGATCCTCGACACAAGGAAACACCATATATTTT.

V gene TRBV6-5 combines with J gene TRBJ1-1; a possible D gene is TRBD1 (6 bases). CDR1 and CDR2 from the germline V gene are MNHEY and SVGAGI. Between the trimmed V and J ends, which lost 4 bases and 0 bases, there was a span of 18 bases. CDR3 size: 17 residues. The CDR3 DNA sequence: TGTGCCAGCAGTTTGAGTGGGACACGACGAATGAACACTGAAGCTTTCTTT. Protein sequence: CASSLSGTRRMNTEAFF.

This clonotype has a count of ten or more. This sequence joins TRBV28 and TRBJ2-7; 11 nucleotides align to TRBD2. Germline-derived CDR1 and CDR2 are MDHEN and SYDVKM. J lost 1 base, V lost 4 bases, and 9 bases had no gene match. The CDR3 runs to 17 residues. CDR3 region: CASSSSDSGRVSYEQYF. The CDR3 DNA reads as TGTGCCAGCAGTTCCTCGGATAGCGGGAGGGTTTCCTACGAGCAGTACTTC.

This clonotype was seen ten or more times. The J gene is TRBJ1-5, the V gene TRBV20-1, with 10 positions matching TRBD1. The CDR3 is 15 residues long. Germline CDR1 is DFQATT and CDR2 is SNEGSKA (reference sequence). V was pared by 0 bases and J by 6 bases, with 5 bases of the junction left unmatched. This CDR3 reads CSARDLGQGGQPQHF. CDR3 nucleotide sequence: TGCAGTGCTAGAGATCTTGGACAGGGGGGTCAGCCCCAGCATTTT.

At least ten counts were recorded for this clonotype. The rearrangement uses TRBV27 and TRBJ1-1; D is unclear. V was pared by 2 bases and J by 1 base, with 11 bases between. The CDR3 has 15 residues. Germline loops: CDR1 MNHEY, CDR2 SMNVEV (reference sequence). The DNA of the CDR3 is TGTGCCAGCAGTTTAAACTCACAAGAGAACACTGAAGCTTTCTTT. Its protein product is CASSLNSQENTEAFF.

This clonotype was observed at least ten times. This chain links TRBV2 with TRBJ2-6, with D unresolved. The CDR3 sequence is 14 residues long. V lost 6 bases and J lost 2, with 8 bases in between. Per the germline V gene, CDR1 is SNHLY and CDR2 is FYNNEI. This CDR3 reads CASRRSPGANVLTF. The CDR3 nucleotides read TGTGCCAGCAGAAGAAGCCCTGGGGCCAACGTCCTGACTTTC.

This clonotype was seen many times. This rearrangement joins TRBV29-1 to TRBJ1-5; a possible D gene is TRBD1 (5 bases). This CDR3 is built from 13 residues. The germline V gene has CDR1 SQVTM and CDR2 ANQGSEA. V shed 4 bases and J shed 1 base, with 8 bases lying between them. The CDR3 spells CSVARDSNQPQHF. CDR3 sequence (DNA): TGCAGCGTTGCAAGGGACAGCAATCAGCCCCAGCATTTT.

This clonotype was counted a few times. A single base separates this from a much larger clone, so it may be a read error. This chain connects TRBV30 to TRBJ1-5; 9 bases match TRBD1. The CDR3 sequence is 13 residues long. Germline V CDR1 and CDR2: GTSNPN, SVGIG (reference sequence). Here the CDR3 reads CVWRDRDDQPQHF. CDR3 in DNA: TGTGTCTGGCGGGACAGGGACGATCAGCCCCAGCATTTT.

This clonotype was counted ten times or more. The V call is TRBV20-1, the J call TRBJ2-4, with 8 bases lining up with TRBD1. This CDR3 has 14 amino acids. Germline V lookup: CDR1 DFQATT, CDR2 SNEGSKA (reference sequence). After removal of 6 bases from V and 5 bases from J, the junction contained 9 bases not matched to a gene. The CDR3 nucleotides are TGCAGTGCCGAGGACAGGGAAGATGAAAACATTCAGTACTTC. Its protein is CSAEDREDENIQYF.